This is a list of T cell receptor beta chains from one sample in a study of T cell responses to AZD1222 COVID-19 vaccine. Repertoires were generated with immunoSEQ multiplex PCR, while TCRdb's copy carries only in-frame clones and drops some. This sample yields about 130,000 clones, of which 85% to 90% are seen a single time; about a fifth belongs to the top ten. Sample: peripheral blood, taken on day 0 of AZD1222 vaccination. These receptors all come from an adult in good health. Both conserved end residues are part of each CDR3. The D gene is left open where the match is weak. The size of a clone is reported for some rows only, either as once, few or many, or as a class for expanded clones.

clone size: .; J gene: TRBJ1-5; V gene: TRBV10-3; D gene: TRBD1; CDR3 protein: CAISSTGGLGQPQHF; CDR3 DNA: TGTGCCATCAGCTCGACAGGGGGCCTTGGGCAGCCCCAGCATTTT
clone size: .; J gene: TRBJ1-2; V gene: TRBV30; D gene: .; CDR3 protein: CAWDINYGYTF; CDR3 DNA: TGTGCCTGGGACATAAACTATGGCTACACCTTC
clone size: once; J gene: TRBJ2-2; V gene: TRBV6-2/TRBV6-3; D gene: .; CDR3 protein: CASSRPGLRELFF; CDR3 DNA: TGTGCCAGCAGCCGCCCGGGGTTGCGGGAGCTGTTTTTT
clone size: .; J gene: TRBJ2-7; V gene: TRBV11-3; D gene: TRBD1; CDR3 protein: CASSKGQGTHYEQYF; CDR3 DNA: TGTGCCAGCAGCAAGGGACAGGGGACCCACTACGAGCAGTACTTC
clone size: once; J gene: TRBJ1-5; V gene: TRBV6-5; D gene: .; CDR3 protein: CASRPGGRKSQPQHF; CDR3 DNA: TGTGCCAGCAGACCCGGGGGCAGGAAGAGTCAGCCCCAGCATTTT
clone size: once; J gene: TRBJ2-3; V gene: TRBV7-2; D gene: .; CDR3 protein: CASSLAFPGATADTQYF; CDR3 DNA: TGTGCCAGCAGCTTAGCTTTTCCGGGGGCAACGGCAGATACGCAGTATTTT
clone size: .; J gene: TRBJ1-1; V gene: TRBV5-1; D gene: TRBD1; CDR3 protein: CASSLGGTGARNTEAFF; CDR3 DNA: TGCGCCAGCAGCTTGGGTGGGACAGGGGCTAGGAACACTGAAGCTTTCTTT
clone size: .; J gene: TRBJ1-1; V gene: TRBV10-2; D gene: TRBD1; CDR3 protein: CASGTQGGHTEAFF; CDR3 DNA: TGCGCCAGCGGGACCCAGGGGGGCCACACTGAAGCTTTCTTT
clone size: .; J gene: TRBJ2-7; V gene: TRBV28; D gene: .; CDR3 protein: CASSFAFRLSSYEQYF; CDR3 DNA: TGTGCCAGCAGTTTTGCCTTCAGGTTAAGCTCCTACGAGCAGTACTTC
clone size: .; J gene: TRBJ2-7; V gene: TRBV29-1; D gene: TRBD1; CDR3 protein: CSVAMTGGEQYF; CDR3 DNA: TGCAGCGTTGCGATGACAGGGGGCGAGCAGTACTTC
clone size: .; J gene: TRBJ1-1; V gene: TRBV25-1; D gene: .; CDR3 protein: CASSDALDGRRNTEAFF; CDR3 DNA: TGTGCCAGCAGTGACGCTCTGGACGGCAGAAGGAACACTGAAGCTTTCTTT
clone size: .; J gene: TRBJ2-7; V gene: TRBV6-6; D gene: TRBD2; CDR3 protein: CASSRGGSSYEQYF; CDR3 DNA: TGTGCCAGCAGCCGGGGCGGGAGCTCCTACGAGCAGTACTTC
clone size: once; J gene: TRBJ2-7; V gene: TRBV7-2; D gene: TRBD1; CDR3 protein: CASSLGGQASYEQYF; CDR3 DNA: TGTGCCAGCAGCTTAGGAGGACAGGCCTCCTACGAGCAGTACTTC